This T cell receptor (beta chain) appears in the sequencing data of a study of regulatory dendritic cells for organ transplantation. Study-wide results and caveats: Naive T cells showed high diversity, memory cells less, memory CD8+ least. Memory CD8+ clonal expansion seemed more limited with regulatory than mature dendritic cells. The authors noted considerable between-person heterogeneity in alloreactive memory CD8+ cells.

Assay: immunoSEQ multiplex PCR; the TCRdb copy retains only in-frame clones and omits some. This repertoire shows 3,500 to 5,000 clones, 71% found once; its top ten account for about 26%. The germline gives CDR1 MNHEY, CDR2 SVGAGI. CDR3 length: 12 residues. For this clone: Its antigen is not known. The junction does not match germline at one end; this may be a read error.

Sorted subsets were CFSE-labeled and cultured approximately 5 days with allogeneic dendritic cells. Memory T cells were CD45RO+, naive were CD45RA+, sorted by FACS. The sequencing sample was made of memory CD8+ T cells from blood cultured with dendritic cells. Specified subset: CD45RO+ memory T cells. This clonotype originated in a human donor in good health. The chain combines TRBV6-5 with TRBJ1-2; 8 bases are shared with TRBD1. DNA of the CDR3: TGTGCCAGCAGCCGCCTTGGGGGACAGGAGGAATTC. It translates to CASSRLGGQEEF.